Listed here is a single TCR beta chain. The second PCR ran about 6 to 12 cycles with a sample-barcoded 5' primer and J-beta primers. TCRdb re-called the 5' RACE reads with MiXCR, one entry per CDR3 protein. Seen here are 800,000 to 950,000 distinct CDR3 sequences, about 34% observed once, and the top ten hold approximately 13%. This record belongs to a study of blood T cells in healthy people across ages. On the study more broadly: Template switching retrieved approximately one barcoded beta molecule for each two T cells.

Material for sequencing was blood. The TCR sequence derives from a man between 18 and 29 years old in good health.

The CDR3 loop reads CAGGGEGTNEKLFF. The CDR3 coding sequence is TGTGCCGGTGGTGGTGAAGGGACAAATGAAAAACTGTTTTTT. The rearrangement joins TRBV30 to TRBJ1-4; D perhaps matches TRBD1 (6 bases). The CDR3 runs to 14 residues. V dropped 8 bases and J dropped 5 bases, with 18 bases sitting between them. CDR1 and CDR2 (germline): GTSNPN, SVGIG (reference sequence). Variable domain in full (rest from reference TRBV30 and TRBJ1-4): SQTIHQWPATLVQPVGSPLSLECTVEGTSNPNLYWYRQAAGRGLQLLFYSVGIGQISSEVPQNLSASRPQDRQFILSSKKLLLSDSGFYLCAGGGEGTNEKLFFGSGTQLSVL.